Listed here is a single T cell receptor beta chain. What antigen it recognizes has not been identified. No much larger clone is present one base from it, and per-base qualities are unavailable. This sample was taken from a study of blood T cell repertoires in COVID-19 (dated by TCRdb to 2018 to 2021). Concerning the study at large: The collaborator samples originated in the United States, Italy and Spain and spanned the acute and convalescent phases of COVID-19. The material from the prospective study consisted of cDNA or gDNA derived from T cells, B-cell-depleted T cells, or PBMCs. The dataset comprised deeply sampled blood TCRbeta repertoires from subjects exposed to, actively infected with, or recovered from COVID-19. The repertoires were made available in a free public database intended to serve as a resource for research on the immune response to SARS-CoV-2. The samples were drawn from the first 160 participants of the ongoing ImmuneRACE study and from over a thousand subjects provided by 6 global collaborators. A de-identified subject ID, COVID-19 status, age in years and sex were almost always included in the sample metadata. HLA class I and class II types, where available, came from metadata supplied by the sample provider rather than from assay-based typing. Points the paper makes about the study in general: The amount of clinical and demographic metadata varied by source and participant and was provided uncurated.

One collaborating source in Seattle enrolled patients while the patients were actively infected and followed the patients over time throughout the course of disease. Collaborating institutions collected whole blood in K2EDTA tubes following their own protocols. Collaborator samples were shipped for TCRbeta analysis as frozen whole blood, isolated PBMCs, or DNA extracted from either sample type. TCRbeta CDR3 regions were amplified from genomic DNA by means of the immunoSEQ Assay, a bias-controlled multiplex PCR. On the authors' methods: The number of nucleated cells in each sample was estimated by amplification of reference gene primers within the assay. To quantify the absolute abundance of each unique TCRbeta CDR3 rearrangement, sequence reads were collapsed and filtered. Productive Simpson clonality was computed per sample as the square root of Simpson's diversity index over productive rearrangements. As stored in TCRdb, this immuneACCESS dataset retains in-frame rearrangements with V and J assigned. A fraction of the clones does not appear; measured against another copy, unresolved V genes explain less than half of the discrepancy, and the remainder lacks a known reason. The DNA gave D and trimming, while V, J and clone size come from that table. The sample table holds about 26,000 clones, of which 75% to 90% were seen once. The ten largest clonotypes hold 28% of the sample.

At the junction V is shortened by 1 base and J by 4 bases; bases outside the gene matches: 0. The CDR3 holds 13 amino acids from the cysteine to the phenylalanine. The read is trimmed to its CDR3 DNA, 39 bases read in frame from base 1. CDR1 and CDR2 are read off the germline V gene as SGHRS and YFSETQ. The sample was peripheral blood. This receptor was obtained from a woman aged 80 or over with COVID-19, enrolled during active disease. The rearrangement joined TRBV5-1 to TRBJ1-1; TRBD1 lines up with 8 middle nucleotides. The CDR3 loop reads CASSLTGGTEAFF. The nucleotides read TGCGCCAGCAGCTTGACAGGGGGCACTGAAGCTTTCTTT.